The 27 T cell receptor beta chains listed next were all sequenced from one sample in a study of T-cell memory formation after mild COVID-19. A single record per CDR3 protein comes from TCRdb applying MiXCR to the 5' RACE reads. The sample lists around 450,000 distinct CDR3 sequences; 20% to 30% were seen once. The sequenced sample consisted of PBMCs or a T cell subset sorted from them (not recorded which). These receptors originate from an adult woman who had mild COVID-19 (a few samples of this study predate the infection). Cell type and time point are not known.

The table lists this clonotype with a few counts. This sequence joins TRBV5-1 and TRBJ2-1, with a tentative D call TRBD1 (5 bases). CDR3 length: 17 residues. Between the trimmed V and J ends, which lost 0 bases and 0 bases, there was a span of 13 bases. CDR1 and CDR2 from the germline V gene are SGHRS and YFSETQ. The CDR3 region has the DNA TGCGCCAGCAGCTTGGTATACACAGGTAGCTCCTACAATGAGCAGTTCTTC. It yields the protein CASSLVYTGSSYNEQFF.

V usage is TRBV12-3 or TRBV12-4 and J usage is TRBJ2-5; 13 bases align to TRBD2. The CDR3 covers 15 residues. V lost 5 bases, J lost 3 bases, and 3 bases stayed unmatched. The CDR3 protein is CASSTSGGGKETQYF. The CDR3 DNA follows: TGTGCCAGCAGTACTAGCGGGGGGGGTAAAGAGACCCAGTACTTC.

The chain carries TRBV24-1 and TRBJ2-5, with 7 positions matching TRBD1. The CDR3 sequence is 15 residues long. Germline trimming cut 3 bases from V and 2 bases from J; bases unmatched to any gene: 5. Germline lookup yields CDR1 KGHDR and CDR2 SFDVKD. The CDR3 DNA reads as TGTGCCACCAGTGATCGTCGGACAGGACAAGAGACCCAGTACTTC. Amino acid sequence: CATSDRRTGQETQYF.

V usage is TRBV14 and J usage is TRBJ1-1; D remains ambiguous. V was pared by 1 base and J by 3 bases, with 12 bases between. Germline lookup yields CDR1 SGHDN and CDR2 FVKESK. CDR3 length: 15 amino acids. The CDR3 here is CASSQGLGRDTEAFF. The CDR3 bases are TGTGCCAGCAGCCAAGGCCTTGGTCGGGACACTGAAGCTTTCTTT.

J is TRBJ2-6 and V is TRBV7-8, with 8 positions matching TRBD1. Trimming took 4 bases from V and 0 from J; bases not matched to a gene: 8. CDR1 and CDR2 from the germline V gene are SGHVS and FQNEAQ. The CDR3 consists of 18 residues. In nucleotides, the CDR3 is TGTGCCAGCAGCTCCCCGGACAGGGTTTCCTCTGGGGCCAACGTCCTGACTTTC. As protein: CASSSPDRVSSGANVLTF.

This clonotype was picked up a small number of times. The V and J genes are TRBV7-9 and TRBJ1-1; D gene unclear. Germline V gives CDR1 SEHNR, CDR2 FQNEAQ (reference sequence). CDR3 length: 13 amino acids. The ends were cut back, 5 bases at V and 1 base at J, with 8 bases in the middle. CDR3 residues: CASSKSSNTEAFF. The CDR3, as DNA: TGTGCCAGCAGCAAGTCCTCGAACACTGAAGCTTTCTTT. The full variable domain, its missing parts supplied by reference TRBV7-9 and TRBJ1-1, is DTGVSQNPRHKITKRGQNVTFRCDPISEHNRLYWYRQTLGQGPEFLTYFQNEAQLEKSRLLSDRFSAERPKGSFSTLEIQRTEQGDSAMYLCASSKSSNTEAFFGQGTRLTVV.

This clonotype came up many times. CDR3 loop: CASSLTSGGAGEQFF. CDR3 nucleotides: TGTGCCAGCAGCCTAACTAGCGGGGGGGCTGGTGAGCAGTTCTTC. This sequence joins TRBV5-4 and TRBJ2-1; 13 nucleotides agree with TRBD2. Germline lookup yields CDR1 SGHNT and CDR2 YYREEE (reference sequence). The length of the CDR3 is 15 residues. V was pared by 4 bases and J by 9 bases, with 7 bases of the junction left unmatched. Variable domain in full (rest from reference TRBV5-4 and TRBJ2-1): ETGVTQSPTHLIKTRGQQVTLRCSSQSGHNTVSWYQQALGQGPQFIFQYYREEENGRGNFPPRFSGLQFPNYSSELNVNALELDDSALYLCASSLTSGGAGEQFFGPGTRLTVL.

The chain employs TRBV9 and TRBJ1-6, with D perhaps matching TRBD1 (6 bases). Trimming stripped 3 bases from V and 10 bases from J, with 11 bases between. Germline V gene sequence: CDR1 SGDLS, CDR2 YYNGEE. This CDR3 contains 13 residues. Written as DNA, the CDR3 is TGTGCCAGCAGCGACAGGGCCGGGTCACCCCTCCACTTT. As protein: CASSDRAGSPLHF.

This clonotype was picked up a small number of times. The chain links TRBV5-1 to TRBJ2-3; 8 nucleotides line up with TRBD2. CDR3 size: 14 residues. The germline gives CDR1 SGHRS, CDR2 YFSETQ. The junction had 5 bases not matched to a gene; V was cut back by 4 bases and J by 4 bases. The CDR3 is CASSRGGGADTQYF. The CDR3 DNA sequence: TGCGCCAGCAGCCGGGGGGGGGGCGCAGATACGCAGTATTTT.

The rearrangement uses TRBV2 and TRBJ2-5; 9 bases agree with TRBD1. The V gene end was trimmed by 2 bases and the J gene end by 1 base; junction bases not matched to a gene: 8. Germline loops: CDR1 SNHLY, CDR2 FYNNEI. The CDR3 has 17 residues. The CDR3 here is CASSELLGTGFQETQYF. In DNA form, the CDR3 reads TGTGCCAGCAGTGAATTGCTCGGGACAGGGTTCCAAGAGACCCAGTACTTC. The entire variable domain, with the rest obtained from reference TRBV2 and TRBJ2-5, is as follows: EPEVTQTPSHQVTQMGQEVILRCVPISNHLYFYWYRQILGQKVEFLVSFYNNEISEKSEIFDDQFSVERPDGSNFTLKIRSTKLEDSAMYFCASSELLGTGFQETQYFGPGTRLLVL.

This clonotype turned up a few times. The junction and the germline gene differ at one end; a read error may be behind it. The CDR3 sequence: CDSSYDRGLSTF. The CDR3 DNA is TGTGACAGCAGCTACGACAGGGGGCTGAGCACCTTC. This chain joins TRBV5-4 and TRBJ1-2; 10 bases are shared with TRBD1. The CDR3 is made up of 12 amino acids. The germline gives CDR1 SGHNT, CDR2 YYREEE (reference sequence).

The CDR3 nucleotides are TGTGCCAGCAGTTTAGTACCGCAGCCCCAGCATTTT. Its protein is CASSLVPQPQHF. The chain is built from TRBV12-3 or TRBV12-4 and TRBJ1-5, with unresolved D. The CDR3 extends over 12 amino acids. V was shortened by 1 base and J by 7 bases, with 5 bases between the two germline ends.

The chain employs TRBV24-1 and TRBJ1-1; TRBD1 might be the D (6 bases). Germline-derived CDR1 and CDR2 are KGHDR and SFDVKD. V lost 0 bases to trimming and J lost 1 base, with 11 bases between them. The CDR3 covers 16 residues. The CDR3 nucleotides are TGTGCCACCAGTGATTTGGGAGGACAGCCGAACACTGAAGCTTTCTTT. It translates to CATSDLGGQPNTEAFF.

V gene TRBV4-2 combines with J gene TRBJ1-5; 7 bases are a match to TRBD1. CDR3 length: 13 amino acids. Germline CDR1 reads LGHNA; CDR2 reads YNFKEQ. J was trimmed by 4 bases and V by 4 bases; bases with no gene match: 1. This chain's CDR3 is CASSPGQNQPQHF. The CDR3 DNA follows: TGTGCCAGCAGCCCGGGACAGAATCAGCCCCAGCATTTT.

The chain employs TRBV6-5 and TRBJ2-7; D might be TRBD2 (5 bases). V lost 0 bases, J lost 0 bases, and 9 bases lay in between. Looked up from germline, CDR1 is MNHEY and CDR2 is SVGAGI. This CDR3 has 15 residues. DNA for the CDR3: TGTGCCAGCAGTTACTCCGAGGGTAGCTCCTACGAGCAGTACTTC. Amino acids: CASSYSEGSSYEQYF.

J is TRBJ2-7 and V is TRBV15; a weak D match, TRBD2 (6 bases). This CDR3 region has 16 residues. V lost 2 bases, J lost 1 base, and 15 bases lay in between. CDR1 and CDR2 from the germline V gene are LNHNV and YYDKDF (reference sequence). Here the CDR3 DNA reads TGTGCCACCAGCAGATCGTGGGAGGCCACTTCCTACGAGCAGTACTTC. Its translation is CATSRSWEATSYEQYF.

This clonotype was found once. The rearrangement links TRBV18 to TRBJ1-5; D may be TRBD1 (5 bases). Trimming stripped 2 bases from V and 2 bases from J, with 10 bases between. Germline V CDR1 and CDR2: KGHSH, LQKENI. This CDR3 spans 15 amino acids. The CDR3 is CASSPRGWGNQPQHF. CDR3 in DNA: TGTGCCAGCTCACCAAGGGGTTGGGGCAATCAGCCCCAGCATTTT.

The gene calls are TRBV15 and TRBJ2-5; 7 nucleotides match TRBD2. V lost 0 bases, J lost 4 bases, and 17 bases stayed unmatched. The CDR3 loop spans 19 amino acids. The germline CDR1 and CDR2 sequences are LNHNV and YYDKDF (reference sequence). This CDR3 is CATSREAGTAGSPVETQYF. DNA for the CDR3: TGTGCCACCAGCAGAGAGGCGGGTACAGCGGGGTCCCCCGTAGAGACCCAGTACTTC.

This sequence joins TRBV11-3 and TRBJ1-5; TRBD1 is a possible D gene (5 bases). Trimming took 5 bases from V and 5 from J, leaving 37 bases between them. Germline V lookup: CDR1 SGHNT, CDR2 YENEEA. The CDR3 is 22 residues long. The CDR3 sequence: CASSTETSTGLMGRGGDQPQHF. The DNA of the CDR3 is TGTGCCAGCAGCACGGAGACCTCTACGGGGCTTATGGGACGGGGTGGTGATCAGCCCCAGCATTTT.

The V gene is TRBV12-3 or TRBV12-4, the J gene TRBJ2-1; 11 bases map to TRBD2. The V and J ends lost 6 bases and 7 bases, in that order; junction bases with no gene match: 8. The CDR3 totals 15 residues. The CDR3 DNA reads TGTGCCAGCAGATATAGCGGGAGGGCGGTAAATGAGCAGTTCTTC. Amino acid sequence: CASRYSGRAVNEQFF.

Only a few counts were recorded for this clonotype. The genes are TRBV5-1 and TRBJ2-3, with D tentatively TRBD2 (5 bases). Germline-derived CDR1 and CDR2 are SGHRS and YFSETQ. Trimming cost V 0 bases and J 3 bases, with 11 bases left between them. CDR3 length: 15 amino acids. The CDR3 spells CASSLGFGDTDTQYF. The CDR3 DNA reads TGCGCCAGCAGCTTGGGTTTCGGGGATACAGATACGCAGTATTTT.

This clonotype showed up just a few times. J is TRBJ2-1 and V is TRBV5-1; D is uncertain. V shed 0 bases and J shed 7 bases, with 11 bases lying between them. CDR3 length: 14 residues. Looked up from germline, CDR1 is SGHRS and CDR2 is YFSETQ. CDR3 nucleotide sequence: TGCGCCAGCAGCTTGGAAGGCCTGGGGAATGAGCAGTTCTTC. Its translation is CASSLEGLGNEQFF.

This clonotype was detected only a few times. The chain joins TRBV6-6 to TRBJ1-1; D is ambiguous. The CDR3 consists of 12 residues. Between the trimmed V and J ends, which lost 4 bases and 8 bases, there was a span of 11 bases. Germline CDR1 is MNHNY and CDR2 is SVGAGI (reference sequence). The chain's CDR3 is CASSLRAEEAFF. CDR3 sequence (DNA): TGTGCCAGCAGTTTAAGAGCCGAGGAAGCTTTCTTT.

This clonotype was picked up a small number of times. This chain connects TRBV12-3 or TRBV12-4 to TRBJ1-5; no clear D gene. The V end lost 3 bases, the J end lost 4 bases, and 7 bases lay between the germline ends. The CDR3 spans 13 residues. Written as DNA, the CDR3 is TGTGCCAGCAGTTTCCGGATAAATCAGCCCCAGCATTTT. It is translated as CASSFRINQPQHF.

The rearrangement joins TRBV10-1 to TRBJ1-1, with TRBD1 matching 7 bases. Germline CDR1 is WNHNN and CDR2 is SYGVQD (reference sequence). The CDR3 is made up of 16 amino acids. J was trimmed by 8 bases and V by 4 bases; bases with no gene match: 16. The CDR3 DNA reads as TGCGCCAGCAGTGCTACGGGGACAGAAATCGAGGGGGAAGCTTTCTTT. Translating gives CASSATGTEIEGEAFF.

The J gene is TRBJ2-3, the V gene TRBV15, with 9 bases fitting TRBD1. The junction had 9 bases not matched to a gene; V was cut back by 3 bases and J by 5 bases. Germline loops: CDR1 LNHNV, CDR2 YYDKDF (reference sequence). The CDR3 runs to 16 residues. The CDR3 sequence: CATSSDPRQGGDTQYF. In DNA, the CDR3 is TGTGCCACCAGCAGTGACCCCCGACAGGGGGGAGATACGCAGTATTTT.

This clonotype was counted between two and nine times. In nucleotides, the CDR3 is TGTGCCAGCTCACCTCAGCGGGAGGGCGAAGGCGAGCAGTACTTC. Residues: CASSPQREGEGEQYF. This chain links TRBV18 with TRBJ2-7; 10 positions match TRBD2. CDR1 is KGHSH, CDR2 LQKENI, per germline. The CDR3 totals 15 residues. J was trimmed by 6 bases and V by 3 bases; bases with no gene match: 8.